A selection of T cell receptor beta chains follows, all from one sample in a study of blood T cell repertoires in COVID-19. TCRdb's copy holds only in-frame clones and misses some; the assay was immunoSEQ multiplex PCR. Of some 45,000 clones listed, nearly 90% are singletons. Sequencing was carried out using peripheral blood. These receptors were obtained from a human donor in a cohort sampled during active COVID-19. The CDR3 runs from the conserved cysteine through the conserved F or W. D genes are given only for firm matches. The size of a clone is reported for some rows only, either as once, few or many, or as a class for expanded clones.

.	TRBV2	TRBD1	TRBJ2-7	CASKQGARHEQYF	TGTGCCTCCAAACAGGGGGCGCGACACGAGCAGTACTTC
.	TRBV5-8	.	TRBJ2-5	CASSLGAALSNQETQYF	TGTGCCAGCAGCTTGGGGGCAGCCCTATCTAACCAAGAGACCCAGTACTTC
.	TRBV5-1	.	TRBJ1-4	CASSSGAVGEKLFF	TGCGCCAGCAGCTCCGGTGCGGTCGGCGAAAAACTGTTTTTT
.	TRBV5-4	TRBD1	TRBJ1-1	CASSRTGVTEAFF	TGTGCCAGCAGCAGAACAGGGGTAACTGAAGCTTTCTTT
once	TRBV5-8	.	TRBJ2-7	CASSGSGVPYEQYF	TGTGCCAGCAGCGGCTCAGGGGTCCCCTACGAGCAGTACTTC
.	TRBV30	TRBD1	TRBJ1-4	CAWSVQGGTNEKLFF	TGTGCCTGGAGTGTACAGGGGGGCACTAATGAAAAACTGTTTTTT
.	TRBV5-1	TRBD2	TRBJ2-1	CASSLAGGGALEQFF	TGCGCCAGCAGCTTGGCAGGCGGGGGGGCACTTGAGCAGTTCTTC
.	TRBV6-6	TRBD1	TRBJ2-1	CASWTGSNEQFF	TGTGCCAGCTGGACAGGGAGCAATGAGCAGTTCTTC
.	TRBV9	TRBD1	TRBJ2-1	CASSLRTGINSGEQFF	TGTGCCAGCAGTCTTCGGACAGGAATAAACTCGGGCGAGCAGTTCTTC
.	TRBV6-4	.	TRBJ2-7	CASSDSIRTGHSYEQYF	TGTGCCAGCAGTGACTCGATCCGTACAGGACACTCCTACGAGCAGTACTTC
.	TRBV9	TRBD2	TRBJ2-3	CASSLRTSPDTQYF	TGTGCCAGCAGCCTTAGGACTAGCCCAGATACGCAGTATTTT
.	TRBV5-1	.	TRBJ2-5	CASSPVLPVEETQYF	TGCGCCAGCAGCCCGGTCTTGCCGGTTGAAGAGACCCAGTACTTC
.	TRBV5-1	TRBD2	TRBJ2-1	CASSLGLAVSYYNEQFF	TGCGCCAGCAGCTTGGGGCTAGCGGTATCATACTACAATGAGCAGTTCTTC
.	TRBV5-1	.	TRBJ2-7	CASSSAPGTRGGSYEQYF	TGCGCCAGCAGCTCCGCCCCCGGGACCCGAGGGGGCTCCTACGAGCAGTACTTC
.	TRBV27	.	TRBJ2-7	CASSQTGDYYEQYF	TGTGCCAGCAGTCAGACAGGGGACTACTACGAGCAGTACTTC
.	TRBV4-1	.	TRBJ1-3	CASSQDPSPSSGNTIYF	TGCGCCAGCAGCCAAGACCCCAGTCCCAGCTCTGGAAACACCATATATTTT
.	TRBV19	.	TRBJ1-2	CASSIDGRGEGGYTF	TGTGCCAGTAGTATAGATGGCAGGGGTGAGGGTGGCTACACCTTC
.	TRBV6-5	TRBD2	TRBJ2-7	CASSYNGGGLYEQYF	TGTGCCAGCAGTTACAATGGCGGGGGGCTCTACGAGCAGTACTTC
.	TRBV4-1	.	TRBJ2-7	CASSTDQEGYEQYF	TGCGCCAGCAGCACAGATCAGGAGGGCTACGAGCAGTACTTC
.	TRBV29-1	.	TRBJ2-5	CSVRRYQETQYF	TGCAGCGTTCGGAGGTACCAAGAGACCCAGTACTTC
.	TRBV5-8	.	TRBJ1-5	CASSQPGHFYSNQPQHF	TGTGCCAGCAGCCAACCGGGACACTTTTATAGCAATCAGCCCCAGCATTTT
.	TRBV7-9	.	TRBJ1-5	CASSGSSGSGQPQHF	TGTGCCAGCAGCGGATCCTCGGGGTCGGGTCAGCCCCAGCATTTT
.	TRBV12-5	TRBD1	TRBJ1-2	CASGAAGTGQALYGYTF	TGTGCTAGTGGTGCAGCCGGGACAGGTCAGGCCCTCTATGGCTACACCTTC
.	TRBV7-9	TRBD1	TRBJ1-1	CASSHRDRGGEAFF	TGTGCCAGCAGCCACCGGGACAGGGGCGGGGAAGCTTTCTTT
.	TRBV18	TRBD1	TRBJ2-5	CASSKDRGRMQETQYF	TGTGCCAGCTCAAAGGACAGGGGGCGAATGCAAGAGACCCAGTACTTC
once	TRBV10-3	.	TRBJ2-7	CAISDAAAYEQYF	TGTGCCATCAGTGATGCGGCCGCCTACGAGCAGTACTTC
.	TRBV18	.	TRBJ1-1	CASSPPSVRVNTEAFF	TGTGCCAGCTCACCTCCCTCCGTGAGGGTGAACACTGAAGCTTTCTTT
.	TRBV14	.	TRBJ2-7	CASSQGLSGEQYF	TGTGCCAGCAGCCAAGGTTTATCGGGGGAGCAGTACTTC
.	TRBV29-1	TRBD1	TRBJ2-1	CSVGQYNEQFF	TGCAGCGTGGGACAGTACAATGAGCAGTTCTTC
.	TRBV24-1	.	TRBJ2-2	CATSELTGELFF	TGTGCCACCAGTGAACTCACCGGGGAGCTGTTTTTT
.	TRBV27	.	TRBJ2-6	CASSLKEPSWHSGANVLTF	TGTGCCAGCAGTTTAAAAGAACCAAGTTGGCACTCTGGGGCCAACGTCCTGACTTTC
.	TRBV3-1/TRBV3-2	.	TRBJ1-1	CASSQENRDTEAFF	TGTGCCAGCAGCCAAGAGAACAGGGACACTGAAGCTTTCTTT
.	TRBV28	.	TRBJ1-2	CASSTGGGSNYGYTF	TGTGCCAGCTCCACGGGGGGGGGTTCCAACTATGGCTACACCTTC
.	TRBV5-1	.	TRBJ2-7	CASSVGQGTYEQYF	TGCGCCAGCAGCGTCGGGCAGGGTACCTACGAGCAGTACTTC
.	TRBV5-4	.	TRBJ1-2	CASSSPQGNYGYTF	TGTGCCAGCAGCTCCCCACAGGGTAACTATGGCTACACCTTC
.	TRBV15	.	TRBJ1-2	CATSRDYFGYTF	TGTGCCACCAGCAGAGATTATTTTGGCTACACCTTC
.	TRBV6-1	.	TRBJ1-6	CASSERGQTRYNSPLHF	TGTGCCAGCAGTGAAAGAGGGCAGACTCGCTATAATTCACCCCTCCACTTT
.	TRBV19	TRBD1	TRBJ1-2	CASSMGTGGVRGYTF	TGTGCCAGTAGTATGGGAACAGGGGGCGTAAGGGGCTACACCTTC
.	TRBV27	.	TRBJ2-1	CASSLNQGVSYNEQFF	TGTGCCAGCAGCCTAAACCAGGGTGTCTCCTACAATGAGCAGTTCTTC
.	TRBV11-2	TRBD2	TRBJ2-7	CASSPGTSGYLEQYF	TGTGCCAGCAGCCCCGGGACTAGCGGGTACTTAGAGCAGTACTTC
.	TRBV4-2	TRBD2	TRBJ2-7	CASSQELAGNTYEQYF	TGTGCCAGCAGCCAGGAACTAGCGGGAAACACCTACGAGCAGTACTTC
.	TRBV2	TRBD1	TRBJ1-5	CASRDRASNQPQHF	TGTGCCAGCAGGGACAGGGCGTCCAATCAGCCCCAGCATTTT
.	TRBV9	TRBD2	TRBJ2-3	CASSVGGLAGEDTQYF	TGTGCCAGCAGCGTAGGAGGTCTAGCGGGGGAAGATACGCAGTATTTT
.	TRBV6-5	TRBD2	TRBJ2-7	CASSYGPSGGYEQYF	TGTGCCAGCAGTTACGGGCCTAGCGGGGGCTACGAGCAGTACTTC
.	TRBV4-2	.	TRBJ1-4	CASSQTYSPNEKLFF	TGTGCCAGCAGCCAAACCTACAGTCCTAATGAAAAACTGTTTTTT
once	TRBV5-1	.	TRBJ1-4	CASSLGGGSGEKLFF	TGCGCCAGCAGCTTGGGTGGGGGGTCCGGTGAAAAACTGTTTTTT
.	TRBV21-1	.	TRBJ2-3	CASSPGEAGGPSCTDTQYF	TGTGCCAGCAGCCCTGGGGAAGCGGGGGGGCCTTCTTGCACAGATACGCAGTATTTT
few	TRBV19	.	TRBJ1-5	CASSLIGGGNQPQHF	TGTGCCAGTAGTTTGATCGGGGGAGGCAATCAGCCCCAGCATTTT
.	TRBV11-2	TRBD1	TRBJ2-1	CASSKGQASYNEQFF	TGTGCCAGCAGCAAAGGACAGGCTTCCTACAATGAGCAGTTCTTC
.	TRBV9	TRBD2	TRBJ2-2	CASSRTSGFGGELFF	TGTGCCAGCAGCAGGACTAGCGGGTTCGGCGGGGAGCTGTTTTTT
once	TRBV29-1	TRBD2	TRBJ2-2	CSVRGGGASELFF	TGCAGCGTTCGTGGCGGGGGGGCGTCGGAGCTGTTTTTT
.	TRBV5-1	.	TRBJ1-5	CASSLAGQTNQPQHF	TGCGCCAGCAGCTTGGCCGGACAGACTAATCAGCCCCAGCATTTT
.	TRBV5-5	TRBD1	TRBJ2-2	CASSLQGDTGELFF	TGTGCCAGCAGCTTGCAGGGGGACACCGGGGAGCTGTTTTTT